This record concerns one T cell receptor (beta chain) sequence. Many counts were recorded for this clonotype. Its binding antigen is unknown. No much larger clonotype is one base removed from it; base qualities were not supplied. Stable Graves' hyperthyroidism was defined as the absence of progression to ophthalmopathy over 18 months of follow-up. Hyperthyroidism patients were newly diagnosed, had a disease duration of under 2 months, and were aged 18 to 65 years. Any patient with an uncontrolled infection, another autoimmune disease, pregnancy or lactation was excluded. Diagnoses relied on clinical symptoms, serum thyroxine and TRAb, thyroid ultrasound and orbital computed tomography. PBMCs were separated from around 9.1 ml of fresh peripheral blood using Ficoll-Paque density gradient centrifugation. Total RNA was extracted with Trizol reagent, and quality was checked on an Agilent 2100 Bioanalyzer.

The germline V gene (reference sequence) yields SGHAT for CDR1 and FQDESV for CDR2. V sheds 4 bases and J sheds 2 bases, leaving 9 bases between their ends. The CDR3 contains 14 residues, cysteine and phenylalanine counted. The kept DNA is CDR3 alone, 42 bases in frame from the first base. This record belongs to a study of T cells in Graves' hyperthyroidism and ophthalmopathy (dated by TCRdb to about 2019). A note on the overall study: Peripheral blood was collected at initial diagnosis, before any treatment. The roughly 90 discovery patients were divided at random into training and test sets in a 7:3 ratio. Once sampling was done, hyperthyroidism patients were given methimazole at a starting dose of 30 mg daily, whereas ophthalmopathy patients were given high-dose intravenous methylprednisolone. Whether ophthalmopathy could be predicted prospectively was tested in an independent validation cohort made up of approximately 19 hyperthyroidism patients plus 17 patients who later progressed to ophthalmopathy. In addition, the study compared T-cell repertoires in thyroid tissue and in blood from five to seven Graves' hyperthyroidism patients. To identify distinguishing TCR V-J signatures, a discovery cohort of 95 to 100 patients was used, comprising 43 with Graves' ophthalmopathy and some 57 with stable Graves' hyperthyroidism. According to the paper, TCR Vbeta CDR3 sequencing was carried out on around 140 peripheral blood samples, which came from under 50 ophthalmopathy, 75 to 80 hyperthyroidism and about 17 progressor patients. Summary of the overall study and its limitations: Most expanded thyroid clonotypes (frequency above 0.001) were also detected in blood, a finding suggesting that blood repertoires may reflect thyroid immune responses. No statistical method was used to fix the sample size in advance, and group allocation was not hidden from the investigators. In validation, the model predicted progression to ophthalmopathy a median of roughly 6.1 months before onset, with roughly 70% sensitivity and about 72% specificity. A model built on a 13 V-J signature distinguished ophthalmopathy from stable hyperthyroidism, reaching about 88% sensitivity and about 81% specificity in cross-validation and 80%/75% in testing.

TCR beta CDR3 regions were amplified from RNA transcripts. The first round of RT-PCR for the TCR CDR3 was performed with the HTBI primer set and the Qiagen OneStep RT-PCR kit. The libraries were constructed in a second round of multiplex PCR and then size-selected and purified. Sequencing of the libraries was done on an Illumina HiSeq2000 using paired-end 100 bp reads. The study's own analysis went as follows. SOAPnuke was used to process the raw data, with reads discarded if the reads contained adapters or uncalled bases, had a mean Phred below 15, or lacked an exact constant-primer or identifier match. High-quality paired reads were merged using COPE v1.2.5, and each unique nucleotide sequence was defined as a clonotype. MiTCR v1.1 was used to align the clonotypes against IMGT TRBV, TRBD and TRBJ reference segments. The analysis was restricted to V-J combinations with a frequency above 0.0001, which together covered around 99% of the repertoires. The TCS score was defined as the ratio of F50 (clonal expansion) to E x V (chaos), calculated using BLOSUM62-based TCRdist between CDR3 peptides within each V-J. Welch's t-statistics and random forest reduced around 520 V-J features to about 12, which were used in a naive Bayes classifier (R e1071). TCRdb took the public reads, trimmed them with fastp at Q25, ran MiXCR for clone calling and kept in-frame beta chains. Identical CDR3 protein sequences are pooled into one entry, listed with their most common genes and DNA. TCRdb, rather than the study authors, made the V and J calls. The sample table contains 700,000 or so distinct CDR3 sequences; only one count was recorded for over 15% of them. The ten largest make up roughly 8% of the sample.

This sequence uses TRBV11-1 and TRBJ2-1, with an unclear D gene assignment. This sequence originates from a man aged 18 to 29 with Graves' hyperthyroidism. Sequencing was done on a sample of blood. CDR3 sequence: CASSSPGTYNEQFF. The nucleotide sequence reads as follows: TGTGCCAGCAGCTCCCCGGGCACCTACAATGAGCAGTTCTTC.